This is a list of T cell receptor beta chains from one sample in a study of T cell repertoires in cytomegalovirus infection. TCRdb redid the calling of the reads with MiXCR, one entry per CDR3 protein. The sample holds 400,000 to 550,000 distinct CDR3 sequences, around 11% seen once. Sequenced material: PBMCs. The receptors originated from a human donor in good health (CMV status not recorded). Some clones in this sample may be carry-over from other donors' samples. CDR3s include the opening cysteine and the closing phenylalanine or tryptophan. The D gene is left open where the match is weak. Not all rows give a size; the values are once, few, many and, for expanded clones, a class.

size: few; D: NA; length: 12; V: TRBV12-3/TRBV12-4; J: TRBJ1-2; DNA: TGTGCCAGCAGTTTAGGGGCCCACGGCTACACCTTC; CDR3: CASSLGAHGYTF
size: many; D: NA; length: 13; V: TRBV7-2; J: TRBJ2-2; DNA: TGTGCCAGCAGCCCCAGGGTGACCGGGGAGCTGTTTTTT; CDR3: CASSPRVTGELFF
size: few; D: NA; length: 13; V: TRBV6-5; J: TRBJ2-5; DNA: TGTGCCAGCATCCCCGAGGGACAAGAGACCCAGTACTTC; CDR3: CASIPEGQETQYF
size: few; D: NA; length: 14; V: TRBV11-2; J: TRBJ2-7; DNA: TGTGCCAGCAGCCCCGACACTTATTACTACGAGCAGTACTTC; CDR3: CASSPDTYYYEQYF
size: NA; D: TRBD1; length: 15; V: TRBV7-9; J: TRBJ1-1; DNA: TGTGCCAGCAGCCGCTCACAGGGGCTGAAAGCTGAAGCTTTCTTT; CDR3: CASSRSQGLKAEAFF
size: few; D: TRBD1; length: 16; V: TRBV29-1; J: TRBJ1-1; DNA: TGCAGCGTTGTGCCGGGGAGGGGGCGCGGACGGACTGAAGCTTTCTTT; CDR3: CSVVPGRGRGRTEAFF
size: many; D: NA; length: 15; V: TRBV7-6; J: TRBJ2-3; DNA: TGTGCCAGCAGCTTATGGTGGGAGCGGGCAGATACGCAGTATTTT; CDR3: CASSLWWERADTQYF
size: many; D: TRBD1; length: 14; V: TRBV28; J: TRBJ1-6; DNA: TGTGCCAGCAGGCAACAGGGGCGCGGTTCACCCCTCCACTTT; CDR3: CASRQQGRGSPLHF
size: NA; D: NA; length: 14; V: TRBV5-5; J: TRBJ1-2; DNA: TGTGCCAGCAGCTTGGTGGGACGGAACAGTGGCTACACCTTC; CDR3: CASSLVGRNSGYTF
size: many; D: NA; length: 16; V: TRBV14; J: TRBJ2-7; DNA: TGTGCCAGCAGTAACCTCCGCGGGGCAGGGCGCTACGAGCAGTACTTC; CDR3: CASSNLRGAGRYEQYF
size: many; D: TRBD2; length: 15; V: TRBV6-2/TRBV6-3; J: TRBJ2-5; DNA: TGTGCCAGCAGTTACCCCGGGAGGCCCCAAGAGACCCAGTACTTC; CDR3: CASSYPGRPQETQYF
size: once; D: NA; length: 17; V: TRBV5-1; J: TRBJ1-6; DNA: TGCGCCAGCAGCTTGGGAATCTCGGACGGCCGGGGGTCACCCCTCCACTTT; CDR3: CASSLGISDGRGSPLHF
size: NA; D: NA; length: 14; V: TRBV19; J: TRBJ1-2; DNA: TGTGCCAGTAGTGACAGACCCACAGACTATGGCTACACCTTC; CDR3: CASSDRPTDYGYTF
size: few; D: TRBD1; length: 16; V: TRBV19; J: TRBJ1-5; DNA: TGTGCCAGTAATGAGGGCAGGGGGTTCGGCAATCAGCCCCAGCATTTT; CDR3: CASNEGRGFGNQPQHF
size: many; D: NA; length: 16; V: TRBV7-8; J: TRBJ2-3; DNA: TGTGCCAGCAGCTTAGGACTAGGTTATAGCACAGATACGCAGTATTTT; CDR3: CASSLGLGYSTDTQYF
size: few; D: NA; length: 13; V: TRBV6-5; J: TRBJ2-3; DNA: TGTGCCAGCAGTTCCCGGGACGCCCCCTGGAAGTATTTT; CDR3: CASSSRDAPWKYF
size: many; D: NA; length: 13; V: TRBV5-1; J: TRBJ2-2; DNA: TGCGCCAGCAGCCGACAGGAAGCCGGGGAGCTGTTTTTT; CDR3: CASSRQEAGELFF
size: NA; D: TRBD2; length: 16; V: TRBV5-1; J: TRBJ2-3; DNA: TGCGCCAGCAGCTTGGAAGGACTAGCGGGCACAGATACGCAGTATTTT; CDR3: CASSLEGLAGTDTQYF
size: many; D: NA; length: 14; V: TRBV27; J: TRBJ2-7; DNA: TGTGCCAGCAGTTTAATAGGGGCACGCTACGAGCAGTACTTC; CDR3: CASSLIGARYEQYF
size: many; D: NA; length: 13; V: TRBV7-2; J: TRBJ2-5; DNA: TGTGCCAGCAGCTTAGCGGGGGGTTGGGCCCAGTACTTC; CDR3: CASSLAGGWAQYF
size: few; D: NA; length: 11; V: TRBV9; J: TRBJ1-1; DNA: TGTGCCAGCCTTAGTCCCACTGAAGCTTTCTTT; CDR3: CASLSPTEAFF
size: many; D: NA; length: 14; V: TRBV14; J: TRBJ2-1; DNA: TGTGCCAGCAGCCAGGCGGTTCGGAGGGATGAGCAGTTCTTC; CDR3: CASSQAVRRDEQFF
size: many; D: TRBD1; length: 15; V: TRBV7-2; J: TRBJ1-5; DNA: TGTGCCAGCAGCTTAAGGGGGCTCGGCAATCAGCCCCAGCATTTT; CDR3: CASSLRGLGNQPQHF
size: many; D: NA; length: 13; V: TRBV10-3; J: TRBJ2-3; DNA: TGTGCCATCAGGGTTCCGGGGGCAGATACGCAGTATTTT; CDR3: CAIRVPGADTQYF
size: many; D: NA; length: 13; V: TRBV12-3/TRBV12-4; J: TRBJ2-7; DNA: TGTGCCAGCAGACCGACAGGCGCCTACGAGCAGTACTTC; CDR3: CASRPTGAYEQYF
size: many; D: NA; length: 11; V: TRBV6-5; J: TRBJ1-1; DNA: TGTGCCAGCAGTCAAGGACAACGAGCTTTCTTT; CDR3: CASSQGQRAFF
size: many; D: NA; length: 15; V: TRBV20-1; J: TRBJ2-7; DNA: TGCAGTGCCGAACGACCGGCGGGGCCGTCCTACGAGCAGTACTTC; CDR3: CSAERPAGPSYEQYF
size: NA; D: NA; length: 20; V: TRBV3-1; J: TRBJ2-6; DNA: TGTGCCAGCAGCCAAGATTTACGGCTGGATGGTTACTCTGGGGCCAACGTCCTGACTTTC; CDR3: CASSQDLRLDGYSGANVLTF
size: many; D: NA; length: 13; V: TRBV6-2/TRBV6-3; J: TRBJ2-2; DNA: TGTGCCAGCAGTTTTTCAGAGGCCGGGGAGCTGTTTTTT; CDR3: CASSFSEAGELFF
size: many; D: TRBD2; length: 16; V: TRBV6-6; J: TRBJ2-3; DNA: TGTGCCAGCAGTGCCTCGACTAGCGGTGGCACAGATACGCAGTATTTT; CDR3: CASSASTSGGTDTQYF
size: many; D: TRBD1; length: 15; V: TRBV12-3/TRBV12-4; J: TRBJ1-5; DNA: TGTGCCAGCAGTCGGACAGGGGTACGCAATCAGCCCCAGCATTTT; CDR3: CASSRTGVRNQPQHF
size: few; D: TRBD2; length: 14; V: TRBV12-3/TRBV12-4; J: TRBJ2-3; DNA: TGTGCCAGCTCCTCTAGCGGGGGGTTAGATACGCAGTATTTT; CDR3: CASSSSGGLDTQYF
size: NA; D: NA; length: 14; V: TRBV5-4; J: TRBJ2-4; DNA: TGTGCCAGCAGCTTGGCGGGGACCGAAAACATTCAGTACTTC; CDR3: CASSLAGTENIQYF
size: few; D: NA; length: 16; V: TRBV6-5; J: TRBJ1-3; DNA: TGTGCCAGCAGTTACTCCCTCGACAGCTCTGGAAACACCATATATTTT; CDR3: CASSYSLDSSGNTIYF
size: many; D: NA; length: 14; V: TRBV12-3/TRBV12-4; J: TRBJ1-3; DNA: TGTGCCAGCATCAGGGGTACCTCTGGAAACACCATATATTTT; CDR3: CASIRGTSGNTIYF